This T cell receptor beta chain was sequenced for a study of T cells in Graves' hyperthyroidism and ophthalmopathy. RNA transcripts gave rise to amplified TCR beta CDR3 regions. HTBI primers were the set used in a first-round RT-PCR of the TCR CDR3. In TCRdb, the multiplex PCR reads were re-called with MiXCR into one record per CDR3 protein. The sample holds about 590,000 distinct CDR3 sequences, over 12% seen once. This CDR3 region has 14 residues. Looked up from germline, CDR1 is DFQATT and CDR2 is SNEGSKA (reference sequence). Trimming removed 5 bases at V and 2 bases at J, with 13 bases between. The clonotype was recovered from a young woman with Graves' ophthalmopathy. Sequenced sample: blood. The chain employs TRBV20-1 and TRBJ2-1, with D possibly being TRBD2 (6 bases). Here the CDR3 DNA reads TGCAGTGCTGGGGAGGCCGGCCCCTACAATGAGCAGTTCTTC. Its protein is CSAGEAGPYNEQFF.